The clone carrying this T cell receptor beta chain has more than one count but fewer than ten. The antigen is undetermined. V lost 5 bases, J lost 1 base, and 12 bases lay in between. The CDR3 has 15 amino acids. Germline CDR1 is SGHTA and CDR2 is FQGNSA. TCRdb re-analysed the reads in MiXCR, keeping a single row per CDR3 protein. The sample carries approximately 910,000 distinct CDR3 sequences, less than 40% recorded once. The data are from a study of T cell repertoires in cytomegalovirus infection. For the study at large: It was the public TCR beta signatures that indicated both CMV infection and matching HLA type.

The study's findings and limits: Adding up the frequency of public TCR beta families identified people who carried CMV plus the relevant HLA. It was HLA-C-restricted CMV-specific TCR beta clonotypes that dominated the response ex vivo.

The sequencing here drew on cultured CD8+ T cells from PBMCs, taken from culture after CMV antigen stimulation. The chain uses TRBV7-2 and TRBJ1-5; possibly TRBD1 for D (5 bases). The sequence came from a human donor in good health (CMV status not recorded). Some clones in this sample may be carry-over from other donors' samples. CDR3 sequence (DNA): TGTGCCAGCAGCGCTGGGACTTTCAGCAATCAGCCCCAGCATTTT. Its protein product is CASSAGTFSNQPQHF.